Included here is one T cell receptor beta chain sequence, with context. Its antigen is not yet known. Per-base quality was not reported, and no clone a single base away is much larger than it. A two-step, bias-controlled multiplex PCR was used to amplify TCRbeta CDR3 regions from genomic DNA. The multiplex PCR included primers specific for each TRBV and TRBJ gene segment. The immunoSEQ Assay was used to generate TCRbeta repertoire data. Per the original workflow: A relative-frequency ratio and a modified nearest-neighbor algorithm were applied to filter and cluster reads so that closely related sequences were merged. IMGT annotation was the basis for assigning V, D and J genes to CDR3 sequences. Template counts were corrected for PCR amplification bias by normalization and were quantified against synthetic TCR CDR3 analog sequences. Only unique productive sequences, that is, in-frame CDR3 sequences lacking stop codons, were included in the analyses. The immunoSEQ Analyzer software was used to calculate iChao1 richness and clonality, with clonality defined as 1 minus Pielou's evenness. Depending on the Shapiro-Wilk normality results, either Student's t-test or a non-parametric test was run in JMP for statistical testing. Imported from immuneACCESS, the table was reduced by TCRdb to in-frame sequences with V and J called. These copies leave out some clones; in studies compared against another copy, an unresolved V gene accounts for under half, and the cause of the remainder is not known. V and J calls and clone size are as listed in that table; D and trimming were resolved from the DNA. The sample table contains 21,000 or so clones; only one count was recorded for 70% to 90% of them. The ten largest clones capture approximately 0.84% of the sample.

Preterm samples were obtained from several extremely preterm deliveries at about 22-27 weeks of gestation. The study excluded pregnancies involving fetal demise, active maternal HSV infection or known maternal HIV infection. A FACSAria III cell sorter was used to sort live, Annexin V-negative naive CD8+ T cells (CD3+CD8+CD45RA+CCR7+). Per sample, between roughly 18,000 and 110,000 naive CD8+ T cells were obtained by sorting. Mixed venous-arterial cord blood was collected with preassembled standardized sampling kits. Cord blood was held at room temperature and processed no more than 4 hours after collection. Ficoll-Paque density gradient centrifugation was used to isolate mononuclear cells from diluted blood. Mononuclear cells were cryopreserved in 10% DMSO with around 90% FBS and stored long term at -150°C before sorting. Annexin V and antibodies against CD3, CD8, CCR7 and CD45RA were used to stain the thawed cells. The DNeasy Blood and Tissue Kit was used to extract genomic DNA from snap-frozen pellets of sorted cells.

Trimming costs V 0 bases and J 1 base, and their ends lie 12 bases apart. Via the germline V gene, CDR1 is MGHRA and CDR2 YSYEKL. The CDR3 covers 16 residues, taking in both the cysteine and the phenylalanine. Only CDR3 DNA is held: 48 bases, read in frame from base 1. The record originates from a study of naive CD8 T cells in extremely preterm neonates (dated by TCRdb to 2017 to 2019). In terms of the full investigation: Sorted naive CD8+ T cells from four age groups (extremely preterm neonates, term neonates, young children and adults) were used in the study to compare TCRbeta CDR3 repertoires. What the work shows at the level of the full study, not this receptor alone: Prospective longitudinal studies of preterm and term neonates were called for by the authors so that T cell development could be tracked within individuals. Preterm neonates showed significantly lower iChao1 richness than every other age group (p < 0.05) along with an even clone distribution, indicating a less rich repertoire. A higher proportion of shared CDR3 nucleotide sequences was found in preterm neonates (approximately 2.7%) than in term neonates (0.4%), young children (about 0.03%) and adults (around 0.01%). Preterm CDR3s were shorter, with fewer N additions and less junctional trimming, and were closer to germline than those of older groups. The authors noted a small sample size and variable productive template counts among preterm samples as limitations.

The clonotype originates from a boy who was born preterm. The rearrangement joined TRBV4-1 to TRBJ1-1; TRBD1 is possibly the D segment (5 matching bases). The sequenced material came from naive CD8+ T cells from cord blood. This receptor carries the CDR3 CASSQERGNWNTEAFF. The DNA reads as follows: TGCGCCAGCAGCCAAGAGAGGGGAAACTGGAACACTGAAGCTTTCTTT.